Sequencing of this TCR beta chain was carried out in a study of shared clonotypes between healthy human individuals. Produced via immunoSEQ multiplex PCR; TCRdb's table is partial and in-frame only. The sample has some 2.1 million clones; 90% to 95% are singletons. V was pared by 9 bases and J by 1 base, with 9 bases of the junction left unmatched. Germline-derived CDR1 and CDR2 are LNHDA and SQIVND (reference sequence). This CDR3 is 15 amino acids long. Specimen: naive CD4+ T cells sorted from blood. The subset here: CD45RA+ positively selected. The genes are TRBV19 and TRBJ2-3; TRBD1 aligns across 8 bases. This receptor was obtained from a man aged 18-30 years in good health. This CDR3 reads CASAATGAGTDTQYF. CDR3 nucleotides: TGTGCCAGCGCCGCGACAGGGGCCGGCACAGATACGCAGTATTTT.